The present T cell receptor beta chain was sequenced within a study of beta chain features in type 1 diabetes. Study-level points and caveats: Researchers report that Type 1 diabetes patients had moderately but significantly shorter TCRB CDR3s across all four CD4+ subsets.

CDR1 is SGHRS, CDR2 YFSETQ, per germline. This CDR3 region has 14 residues. V shed 1 base and J shed 7 bases, with 14 bases lying between them. This clone occurred a few times. Its antigen is unidentified. A single heparinised draw of about 100 mL on average was taken per donor. Reverse transcribing all isolated RNA meant expressed TCRB transcripts were sequenced. Here immunoSEQ multiplex PCR was the method, and the copy in TCRdb shows in-frame clones only, minus some. The sample shows about 660,000 clones, over 12% of them seen only once. V usage is TRBV5-1 and J usage is TRBJ1-1, with D unclear. Sequencing was performed on naive CD4+ T cells from blood. This TCR was recovered from a man aged 18 to 30 with type 1 diabetes. CDR3 DNA: TGCGCCAGCAGCTTGTTAGGGTCACCTGATGAAGCTTTCTTT. Encoded protein: CASSLLGSPDEAFF.